Below are 16 T cell receptor beta chains sequenced from a single sample in a study of blood T cells in healthy people across ages (dated by TCRdb to the mid-2010s). The library was built by means of 5' RACE. These reads were obtained on an Illumina HiSeq 2500. A second PCR of roughly 7 to 11 cycles was performed with a sample-barcoded 5' primer and a J-beta primer mix. Starting from the raw public reads, TCRdb applied fastp trimming at Q25, assembled clones with MiXCR and retained in-frame beta chains. When rows share a CDR3 protein, they turn into one entry using the most common DNA and genes. The sample table records almost 1 million distinct CDR3 sequences; 51% of these occur just once. Of the sample, about a fifth falls within the top ten clones. The sequenced sample consisted of blood. The receptors stem from a woman aged 60-75 years in good health.

This chain joins TRBV13 and TRBJ2-7; D possibly corresponds to TRBD1 (5 bases). Trimming stripped 4 bases from V and 0 bases from J, with 13 bases between. The CDR3 totals 15 residues. CDR1 and CDR2 (germline): PRHDT, FYEKMQ (reference sequence). CDR3 residues: CASSSRDQGSYEQYF. CDR3 in DNA: TGTGCCAGCAGCTCTCGAGACCAGGGCTCCTACGAGCAGTACTTC.

This clonotype was seen a handful of times. The chain carries TRBV7-7 and TRBJ2-5, with D tentatively TRBD1 or TRBD2 (5 bases each). Germline V lookup: CDR1 SSHAT, CDR2 FNYEAQ (reference sequence). The CDR3 has 15 residues. Deletions cut 2 bases from V and 0 bases from J, with 10 bases between. The CDR3 reads CASSLLGANQETQYF. The CDR3 coding sequence is TGTGCCAGCAGCTTACTCGGGGCTAACCAAGAGACCCAGTACTTC.

This rearrangement joins TRBV9 to TRBJ2-5; the match to TRBD2 covers 8 bases. CDR1 SGDLS and CDR2 YYNGEE come from the germline V gene. This CDR3 is built from 15 residues. With 4 bases clipped from V and 4 bases from J, the junction kept 9 bases outside the gene matches. CDR3 nucleotides: TGTGCCAGCAGCACAGAGGGCGGGGGGCTAGAGACCCAGTACTTC. Translated: CASSTEGGGLETQYF.

The chain links TRBV20-1 to TRBJ2-1; D is perhaps TRBD2 (6 bases). The germline gives CDR1 DFQATT, CDR2 SNEGSKA (reference sequence). V gave up 6 bases and J gave up 4 bases, with 13 bases separating them. The CDR3 consists of 13 residues. The CDR3 DNA follows: TGCAGTGCCCTTCAGCGGGCGTACAATGAGCAGTTCTTC. This gives the protein CSALQRAYNEQFF.

This clonotype was counted a few times. V gene TRBV4-2 combines with J gene TRBJ2-7; 8 nucleotides align to TRBD1. Gene TRBJ2-4 matches the end of the DNA better, so the J call may be wrong. CDR3 length: 13 amino acids. Germline CDR1 is LGHNA and CDR2 is YNFKEQ. The CDR3 sequence is CASSQATGDIQYF. The CDR3 bases are TGTGCCAGCAGCCAGGCGACAGGGGACATTCAGTACTTC.

The chain has TRBV2 and TRBJ2-2; perhaps D is TRBD1 or TRBD2 (5 bases each). Per the germline V gene, CDR1 is SNHLY and CDR2 is FYNNEI. CDR3 size: 14 residues. V was shortened by 4 bases and J by 6 bases, with 12 bases between the two germline ends. CDR3 bases: TGTGCCAGCAGTGGGGACCTCCGGTCCGGGGAGCTGTTTTTT. It encodes CASSGDLRSGELFF.

The chain links TRBV4-1 to TRBJ2-7, with 9 positions matching TRBD2. J lost 1 base, V lost 3 bases, and 7 bases had no gene match. The CDR3 runs to 16 residues. Germline CDR1 MGHRA, CDR2 YSYEKL. CDR3 in amino acids: CASSHLAGALSYEQYF. In DNA form, the CDR3 reads TGCGCCAGCAGCCATTTAGCGGGAGCCCTGTCCTACGAGCAGTACTTC.

This clonotype appeared a single time. CDR3 sequence: CSVAESMNTEAFF. The CDR3 DNA reads as TGCAGCGTTGCGGAGAGTATGAACACTGAAGCTTTCTTT. V is TRBV29-1 and J is TRBJ1-1; D gene uncertain. The CDR3 spans 13 residues. V was cut by 4 bases and J by 0 bases, with 9 bases left in between. Germline CDR1 and CDR2: SQVTM and ANQGSEA. The variable domain in full, with the rest retrieved from reference TRBV29-1 and TRBJ1-1, is SAVISQKPSRDICQRGTSLTIQCQVDSQVTMMFWYRQQPGQSLTLIATANQGSEATYESGFVIDKFPISRPNLTFSTLTVSNMSPEDSSIYLCSVAESMNTEAFFGQGTRLTVV.

This rearrangement joins TRBV28 to TRBJ1-4; D is ambiguous. Germline-derived CDR1 and CDR2 are MDHEN and SYDVKM. The germline V and J ends were trimmed by 9 bases and 8 bases, with 10 bases remaining between them. There are 11 residues in the CDR3. The CDR3 nucleotides are TGTGCCAGTTTATCCGGGGAAAAACTGTTTTTT. Residues: CASLSGEKLFF. Full variable domain (missing parts from reference TRBV28 and TRBJ1-4): DVKVTQSSRYLVKRTGEKVFLECVQDMDHENMFWYRQDPGLGLRLIYFSYDVKMKEKGDIPEGYSVSREKKERFSLILESASTNQTSMYLCASLSGEKLFFGSGTQLSVL.

There are a few counts of this clonotype. The gene calls are TRBV12-3 or TRBV12-4 and TRBJ2-7, with D possibly matching TRBD2 (6 bases). CDR3 size: 13 residues. V lost 5 bases to trimming and J lost 6 bases, with 14 bases between them. CDR3: CASSPRVAVEQYF. CDR3 coding DNA: TGTGCCAGCAGTCCTCGGGTAGCGGTCGAGCAGTACTTC.

This chain's CDR3 is CASSQLPWEPNTEAFF. CDR3 DNA: TGTGCCAGCAGTCAGCTACCGTGGGAACCGAACACTGAAGCTTTCTTT. The V call is TRBV12-3 or TRBV12-4, the J call TRBJ1-1; D uncertain. V lost 5 bases and J 1 base, leaving 17 bases between the germline ends. CDR3 length equals 16 residues.

Comments on this clonotype: A much larger clone lies one base from this, so it may be a read error. Because it lacks the conserved phenylalanine or tryptophan at the end, this CDR3 is likely a read error. The chain employs TRBV27 and TRBJ2-5; D is perhaps TRBD1 (6 bases). CDR1 and CDR2 (germline): MNHEY, SMNVEV (reference sequence). CDR3 length equals 14 residues. V gave up 6 bases and J gave up 1 base, with 12 bases separating them. The DNA for the CDR3 is TGTGCCAGCAGCCCCAGACAGGCCCAAGAGACCCAGTACGTC. It translates to CASSPRQAQETQYV.

This chain uses TRBV29-1 with TRBJ2-7, with TRBD2 matching over 14 bases. Germline CDR1 is SQVTM and CDR2 is ANQGSEA. The CDR3 loop spans 16 amino acids. The junction had 10 bases not matched to a gene; V was cut back by 2 bases and J by 7 bases. CDR3 DNA: TGCAGCGTTGAAATTCCCGGGACTAGCGGGAGAGGGGAGCAGTACTTC. It codes for CSVEIPGTSGRGEQYF.

The chain is built from TRBV15 and TRBJ1-2; a weak D match, TRBD1 (5 bases). CDR1 and CDR2 from the germline V gene are LNHNV and YYDKDF (reference sequence). The V end was cut by 0 bases, the J end by 4 bases, with 15 bases between. The CDR3 is made up of 16 amino acids. The CDR3 nucleotides are TGTGCCACCAGCAGAGATAGGGGCCACAGCCCCTATGGCTACACCTTC. Translated, it gives CATSRDRGHSPYGYTF.

This clonotype was picked up a small number of times. The chain carries TRBV4-2 and TRBJ2-6, with D tentatively TRBD1 or TRBD2 (5 bases each). Looked up from germline, CDR1 is LGHNA and CDR2 is YNFKEQ. V was pared by 1 base and J by 0 bases, with 13 bases between. The CDR3 has 18 amino acids. The CDR3: CASSQGTGPTSGANVLTF. CDR3 coding DNA: TGTGCCAGCAGCCAAGGGACGGGACCGACCTCTGGGGCCAACGTCCTGACTTTC.

The J gene is TRBJ2-7, the V gene TRBV20-1, with D possibly being TRBD2 (6 bases). Germline CDR1 and CDR2: DFQATT and SNEGSKA (reference sequence). CDR3 length: 13 residues. V lost 7 bases to trimming and J lost 2 bases, with 15 bases between them. CDR3 DNA sequence: TGCAGTGTCAAGAAGGGAGGAACCTACGAGCAGTACTTC. Encoded protein: CSVKKGGTYEQYF.